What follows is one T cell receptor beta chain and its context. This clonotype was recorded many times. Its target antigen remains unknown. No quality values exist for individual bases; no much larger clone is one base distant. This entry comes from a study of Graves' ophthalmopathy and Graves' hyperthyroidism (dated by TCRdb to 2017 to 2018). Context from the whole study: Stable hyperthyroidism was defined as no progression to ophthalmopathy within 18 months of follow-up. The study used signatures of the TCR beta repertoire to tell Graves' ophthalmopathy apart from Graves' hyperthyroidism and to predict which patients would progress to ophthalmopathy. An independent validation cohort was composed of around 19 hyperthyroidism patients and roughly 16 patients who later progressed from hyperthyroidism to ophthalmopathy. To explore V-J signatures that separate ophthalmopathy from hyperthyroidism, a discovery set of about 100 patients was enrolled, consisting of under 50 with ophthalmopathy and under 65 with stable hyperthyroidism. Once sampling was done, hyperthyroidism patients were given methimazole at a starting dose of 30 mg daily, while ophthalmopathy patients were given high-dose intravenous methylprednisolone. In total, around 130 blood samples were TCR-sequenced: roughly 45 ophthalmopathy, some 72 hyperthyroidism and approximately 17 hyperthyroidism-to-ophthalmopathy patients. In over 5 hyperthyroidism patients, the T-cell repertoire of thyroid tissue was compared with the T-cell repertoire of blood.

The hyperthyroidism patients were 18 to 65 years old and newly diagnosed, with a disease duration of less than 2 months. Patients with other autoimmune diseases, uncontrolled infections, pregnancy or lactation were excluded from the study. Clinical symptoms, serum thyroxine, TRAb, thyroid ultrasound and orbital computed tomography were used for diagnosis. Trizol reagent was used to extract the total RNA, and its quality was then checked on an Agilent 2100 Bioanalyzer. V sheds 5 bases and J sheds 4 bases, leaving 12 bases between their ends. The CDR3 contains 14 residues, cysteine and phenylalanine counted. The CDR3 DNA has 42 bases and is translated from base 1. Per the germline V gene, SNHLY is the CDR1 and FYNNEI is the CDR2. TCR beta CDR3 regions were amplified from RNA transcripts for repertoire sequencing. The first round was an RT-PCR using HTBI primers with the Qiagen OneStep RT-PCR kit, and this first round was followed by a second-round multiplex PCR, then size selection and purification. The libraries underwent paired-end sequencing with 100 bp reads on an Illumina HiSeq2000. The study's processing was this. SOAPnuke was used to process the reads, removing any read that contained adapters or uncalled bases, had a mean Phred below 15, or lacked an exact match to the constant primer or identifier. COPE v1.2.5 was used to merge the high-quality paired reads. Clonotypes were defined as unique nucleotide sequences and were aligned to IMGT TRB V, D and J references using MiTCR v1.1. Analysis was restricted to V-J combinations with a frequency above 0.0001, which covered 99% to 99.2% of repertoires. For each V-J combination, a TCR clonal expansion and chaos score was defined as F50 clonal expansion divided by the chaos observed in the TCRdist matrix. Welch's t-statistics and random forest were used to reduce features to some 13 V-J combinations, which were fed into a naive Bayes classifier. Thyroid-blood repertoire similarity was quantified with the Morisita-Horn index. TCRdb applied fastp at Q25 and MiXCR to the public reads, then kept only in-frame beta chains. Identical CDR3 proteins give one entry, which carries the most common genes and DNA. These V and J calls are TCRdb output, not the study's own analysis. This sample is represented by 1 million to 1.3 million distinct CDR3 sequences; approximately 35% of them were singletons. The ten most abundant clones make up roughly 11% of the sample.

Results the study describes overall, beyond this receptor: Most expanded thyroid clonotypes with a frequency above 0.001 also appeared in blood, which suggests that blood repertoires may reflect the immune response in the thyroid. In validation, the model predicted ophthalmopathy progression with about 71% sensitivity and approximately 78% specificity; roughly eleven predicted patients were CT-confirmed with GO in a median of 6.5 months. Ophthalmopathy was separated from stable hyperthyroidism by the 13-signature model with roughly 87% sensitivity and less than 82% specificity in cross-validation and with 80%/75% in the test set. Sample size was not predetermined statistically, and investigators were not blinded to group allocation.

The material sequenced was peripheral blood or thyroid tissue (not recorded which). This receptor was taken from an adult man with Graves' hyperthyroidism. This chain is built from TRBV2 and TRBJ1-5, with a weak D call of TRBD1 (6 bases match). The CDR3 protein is CASSTQGENQPQHF. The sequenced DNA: TGTGCCAGCAGTACACAGGGAGAGAATCAGCCCCAGCATTTT.